This TCR beta chain is drawn from a study of Ad26.COV2.S vaccination and SARS-CoV-2 variants. The study's findings and limits: Recipients given vaccine exceeded placebo recipients in spike-specific TCR breadth.

This CDR3 region has 14 residues. Between the trimmed V and J ends, which lost 5 bases and 0 bases, there was a span of 11 bases. The germline CDR1 and CDR2 sequences are LNHDA and SQIVND (reference sequence). Specified treatment: around 19 received Ad26.COV2.S at low or high dose, single or two shots; about 5 received placebo; per-sample allocation not given. The samples were gathered on day 63 after the first injection of vaccine or placebo. With respect to this clone: The antigen is undetermined.

Sequenced by immunoSEQ multiplex PCR; TCRdb stores in-frame clones only, minus some. Seen here are about 680,000 clones, more than 80% observed once, and the top ten hold approximately 1.5%. The receptor's source is a person aged 18-65 years who received the Ad26.COV2.S COVID-19 vaccine or a placebo. V usage is TRBV19 and J usage is TRBJ2-7; D perhaps matches TRBD1 (5 bases). Sequencing used peripheral blood, obtained in a trial of Ad26.COV2.S vaccine versus placebo. DNA for the CDR3: TGTGCCAGTAGTGGGCAGGGAAGCTCCTACGAGCAGTACTTC. Its translation is CASSGQGSSYEQYF.